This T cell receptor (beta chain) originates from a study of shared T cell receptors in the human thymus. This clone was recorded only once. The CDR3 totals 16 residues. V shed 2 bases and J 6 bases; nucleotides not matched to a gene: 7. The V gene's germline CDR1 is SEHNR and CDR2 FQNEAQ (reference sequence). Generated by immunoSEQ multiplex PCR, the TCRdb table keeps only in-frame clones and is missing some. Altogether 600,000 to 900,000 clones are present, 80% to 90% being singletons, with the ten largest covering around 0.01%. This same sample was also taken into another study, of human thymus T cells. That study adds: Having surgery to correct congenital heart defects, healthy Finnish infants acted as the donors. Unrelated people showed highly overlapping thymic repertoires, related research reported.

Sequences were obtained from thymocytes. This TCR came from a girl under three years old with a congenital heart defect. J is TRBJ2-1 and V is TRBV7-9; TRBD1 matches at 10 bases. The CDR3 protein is CASSLPRDRGANEQFF. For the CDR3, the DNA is TGTGCCAGCAGCTTACCCCGGGACAGGGGAGCCAATGAGCAGTTCTTC.